This TCR beta chain was sequenced in a study of T cell repertoires in aging, cancer and after chemotherapy. Peripheral blood genomic DNA, not sorted cells or RNA, was the template. Rearranged V-D-J TRB sequences were amplified with a mixed TRB-A/B primer pool. Via MiXCR, TCRdb re-called the multiplex PCR reads, giving one row per CDR3 protein. This table holds about 620 distinct CDR3 sequences, roughly 35% found once. This TCR came from a human donor with a blood cancer. Sequenced material: blood.

The CDR3 protein is CASSPGGAGYTF. CDR3 nucleotide sequence: TGTGCCAGCTCACCGGGGGGGGCCGGCTACACCTTC. The chain joins TRBV18 to TRBJ1-2, with D possibly TRBD1 on 6 matching bases. Trimming stripped 3 bases from V and 8 bases from J, with 10 bases between. Per germline, CDR1 KGHSH and CDR2 LQKENI. The CDR3 length is 12 residues.